This T cell receptor (beta chain) emerged from a study of shared clonotypes between healthy human individuals. Overall study results and limits: Sequencing depth was a factor that was expected to affect clonotype sharing among donors. Generation probabilities were higher for clonotypes shared across all four sorted-subset donors than for unshared ones. Sorted-subset samples were not fully sequenced, rarefaction indicated.

For this clone: Its antigen is unknown.

For each subset, genomic DNA was distributed in equal portions over several immunoSEQ plates. Measured with immunoSEQ multiplex PCR; TCRdb has only the in-frame clones, and not every one. The table records more than 2 million clones, over 85% of them present only once. Naive CD8 populations comprised CD45RO-negative cells positively selected for CCR7, excluding terminally differentiated effector memory CD45RA+ cells. V was pared by 2 bases and J by 8 bases, with 3 bases of the junction left unmatched. Germline CDR1 reads PRHDT; CDR2 reads FYEKMQ (reference sequence). This CDR3 comprises 13 residues. The TCR was taken from a young man in good health. The chain links TRBV13 to TRBJ2-1; 7 bases agree with TRBD1. The sequenced material came from naive CD8+ T cells sorted from blood. CDR3 nucleotide sequence: TGTGCCAGCAGCTTAAACAGGGGACATGAGCAGTTCTTC. It translates to CASSLNRGHEQFF.